The rows below give T cell receptor beta chains drawn from one sample of a study of blood T cells in healthy people across ages. Each CDR3 protein is one row after TCRdb ran MiXCR on the 5' RACE reads. There are more than 700,000 distinct CDR3 sequences in the sample; around 45% occur only once, and about a sixth lies in the top ten. Sequenced material: blood. The receptors originated from an elderly man in good health. The CDR3 runs from the conserved cysteine through the conserved F or W. The order of the fields is D gene, CDR3 length, V gene, CDR3 protein. The D gene is left open where the match is weak.

d_gene: TRBD2; len: 15; v_gene: TRBV18; CDR3aa: CASSPQLAGVETQYF
d_gene: NA; len: 15; v_gene: TRBV6-5; CDR3aa: CASTKGQGLNYGYTF
d_gene: TRBD2; len: 16; v_gene: TRBV7-2; CDR3aa: CASSYLAGGGTDTQYF
d_gene: TRBD2; len: 13; v_gene: TRBV11-3; CDR3aa: CASSVGRGGTQYF
d_gene: NA; len: 14; v_gene: TRBV29-1; CDR3aa: CSVDAASSYNEQYF
d_gene: NA; len: 17; v_gene: TRBV7-2; CDR3aa: CASSLVEGPLGTDTQYF
d_gene: NA; len: 16; v_gene: TRBV9; CDR3aa: CASSVTPSSYNSPLHF
d_gene: NA; len: 14; v_gene: TRBV7-2; CDR3aa: CASSLSRSTDTQYF
d_gene: TRBD2; len: 16; v_gene: TRBV20-1; CDR3aa: CSAREIRTSDRFEQFF
d_gene: NA; len: 13; v_gene: TRBV27; CDR3aa: CASSSNPGSEQYF
d_gene: NA; len: 14; v_gene: TRBV2; CDR3aa: CASSGQQGPYGYTF
d_gene: NA; len: 16; v_gene: TRBV7-8; CDR3aa: CASSLALQTVSGGYTF
d_gene: TRBD1; len: 18; v_gene: TRBV13; CDR3aa: CASSLTHETGWNNSPLHF
d_gene: NA; len: 12; v_gene: TRBV20-1; CDR3aa: CSARAAGEKLFF
d_gene: NA; len: 14; v_gene: TRBV4-2; CDR3aa: CASSGPMEGEKLFF
d_gene: NA; len: 13; v_gene: TRBV3-1; CDR3aa: CASSHEMNTEAFF